This entry is about one TCR beta chain. The antigen is unknown. At one of its ends the junction is not consistent with the germline gene, which may arise from a read error. All patients picked for sequencing had shown, by flow cytometry, an expansion of CD8+CD57+ cells. Severe acquired aplastic anemia was diagnosed in all patients. No therapy had been given to the patients at the time of blood sampling. Germline values: CDR1 LNHNV, CDR2 YYDKDF (reference sequence). CDR3 length: 14 amino acids. This sample was included in a study of CD8+CD57+ T cells in acquired aplastic anemia. Study-wide context: The mean DNA yield obtained from sorted CD4+ and CD8+ cells came to roughly 3 ug. Study observations and caveats: Common to patients and controls were about 31 CD8+ CDR3 sequences.

The template for TCR beta VDJ and CDR3 sequence profiling was genomic DNA. MiXCR was run by TCRdb on the reads, yielding one entry per CDR3 protein. Seen here are hundreds of thousands of distinct CDR3 sequences, 65% to 90% observed once, and the top ten hold 35% to 50%. The sequencing input was sorted CD4+, CD8+, or CD8+CD57+ T cells (not recorded which) from PBMCs. The rearrangement uses TRBV15 and TRBJ1-6; 8 bases align to TRBD1. The clonotype comes from a human donor with aplastic anemia. The CDR3 DNA reads as TGTGCCACCAGCAGAGGGACAGGGTGTTCAGACGCTCTCTTT. The encoded protein is CATSRGTGCSDALF.